Presented here are 7 T cell receptor beta chains from one specimen sequenced in a study of T cells after yellow fever vaccination. TCRdb fed the 5' RACE reads into MiXCR, producing one record per CDR3 protein. Among some 390,000 distinct CDR3 sequences listed, about 6% were seen once. This sample comprised PBMCs, obtained 5 days after the yellow fever booster vaccination. The receptor set was obtained from a man aged 25-45 years who received the YFV17D yellow fever vaccine.

This clonotype was found a few times. This chain joins TRBV18 and TRBJ2-1; 8 bases fit TRBD2. The CDR3 is made up of 15 amino acids. The V segment lost 6 bases and the J segment 9 bases; nucleotides outside the gene matches: 13. From germline, CDR1 is KGHSH and CDR2 LQKENI. This CDR3 is CASSASGPGGGEQFF. CDR3 coding DNA: TGTGCCAGCTCTGCCAGTGGTCCGGGAGGGGGTGAGCAGTTCTTC.

The CDR3 DNA is TGTGCCAGCAGCTTTGGAGCGTTAGCCCTAGGGGGGAATGAGCAGTTCTTC. Translating gives CASSFGALALGGNEQFF. The rearrangement joins TRBV5-4 to TRBJ2-1; tentatively, D is TRBD1 or TRBD2 (6 bases each). Trimming removed 2 bases at V and 7 bases at J, with 22 bases between. This CDR3 spans 17 amino acids. Germline V gene data show CDR1 as SGHNT and CDR2 as YYREEE (reference sequence).

This clonotype has ten or more counts. The chain recombines TRBV5-1 with TRBJ2-7; 7 nucleotides agree with TRBD1. This CDR3 has 16 amino acids. Germline V gene data show CDR1 as SGHRS and CDR2 as YFSETQ. The V segment lost 0 bases and the J segment 0 bases; nucleotides outside the gene matches: 6. CDR3 DNA sequence: TGCGCCAGCAGCTTGGCCCCCGCAGGGGGCTCCTACGAGCAGTACTTC. Encoded protein: CASSLAPAGGSYEQYF.

This clonotype has only a few counts. The chain is built from TRBV9 and TRBJ2-5; tentatively, D is TRBD1 or TRBD2 (5 bases each). Germline CDR1 reads SGDLS; CDR2 reads YYNGEE. This CDR3 has 13 residues. V was pared by 5 bases and J by 2 bases, with 10 bases between. This CDR3 reads CASSPGTQETQYF. The CDR3 nucleotides are TGTGCCAGCAGTCCCGGGACGCAAGAGACCCAGTACTTC.

This clonotype was seen a handful of times. V usage is TRBV2 and J usage is TRBJ2-1; D is uncertain. Trimming removed 10 bases from V and 0 bases from J, with 10 bases in between. This CDR3 is built from 13 residues. The germline gives CDR1 SNHLY, CDR2 FYNNEI. CDR3 nucleotides: TGTGCCACATCCGTAGACTCCTACAATGAGCAGTTCTTC. This gives the protein CATSVDSYNEQFF.

As regards this clonotype: The junction departs from the called germline gene at one end, perhaps through a read error. The rearrangement uses TRBV20-1 and TRBJ2-5; 7 bases are shared with TRBD2. Per germline, CDR1 DFQATT and CDR2 SNEGSKA (reference sequence). This CDR3 has 15 amino acids. CDR3 protein: CSARSGTFGAETQHF. In nucleotides, the CDR3 is TGCAGTGCTAGAAGCGGGACCTTCGGAGCAGAGACCCAGCACTTC.

This clonotype was counted only a few times. Written as DNA, the CDR3 is TGTGCCATCAGTGAGGATCAAGGGAATGGAAAAGCTTTCTTT. Translating gives CAISEDQGNGKAFF. This rearrangement joins TRBV10-3 to TRBJ1-1; the D is unclear. The CDR3 spans 14 residues. The V gene lost 2 bases and the J gene lost 9 bases, with 16 bases spanning the gap. CDR1 and CDR2 from the germline V gene are ENHRY and SYGVKD.